This entry is about one T cell receptor beta chain. Its antigen is not yet known. No much larger clone exists at a distance of one base, and base qualities are not known. The CDR3, from cysteine to phenylalanine, totals 15 residues. Left in the record is the CDR3 DNA by itself, 45 bases read in frame from the first base. V gives up 0 bases and J gives up 0 bases, and the segment between their germline ends measures 9 bases. Taken from the germline V gene, the CDR1 and CDR2 loops are SGHTS and YDEGEE. These data belong to a study of shared clonotypes between healthy human individuals (dated by TCRdb to the early 2020s). Concerning the study at large: The cohort included a few men and a couple of women between 18 and 49 years of age. Between about 0.94 and 8.9 billion PBMCs per donor were obtained by leukapheresis. To estimate repertoire size and how much clonotype sharing occurs between individuals, the study deeply sequenced the blood TCR repertoires of a handful of healthy adults. Per donor, three plates each were used for CD4 naive and CD4 memory, two for CD8 naive, and one for CD8 memory. Different laboratories and diverse techniques were used to prepare libraries and sequence TCR repertoires, to increase sequencing depth and limit assay-specific biases. The investigation overall reported the following: Sampling was restricted to blood, and TCR repertoires in tissues likely differ from the TCR repertoires found in blood. Naive subsets generally had larger estimated clonotype richness than memory subsets. Pairwise subsampling indicated that sequencing depth was expected to affect the degree of clonotype sharing among donors. Because the study included only a small number of donors, the genetic and exposure-history diversity represented was limited. Higher generation probabilities were observed for clonotypes shared by all four sorted-subset donors than for non-shared clonotypes. When several donors were compared, the shared fraction of clonotypes was about 5.4% for naive CD4, approximately 3.5% for naive CD8, about 2.4% for memory CD4, and 0.35% to 0.5% for memory CD8. Even with the large sequencing depth, rarefaction of the sorted-subset datasets indicated that sequencing was incomplete.

TCR CDR3 regions were amplified from genomic DNA by multiplex PCR using the deep immunoSEQ assay. Extracted genomic DNA from each cell subset was spread evenly across all wells of several immunoSEQ 96-well plates, with each plate serving as a replicate. Each replicate PCR for sorted subsets received about 0.2 ug genomic DNA, equal to roughly 33,000 T cell genomes. The purified libraries were quantified using a Qubit 3.0 fluorometer, sized with a Bioanalyzer 2100, and then quantified again using the KAPA Library Quantification kit. Every immunoSEQ 96-well plate was sequenced on a dedicated single-read 150-cycle Illumina NextSeq 550 flow cell. As for the authors' bioinformatics: Because the immunoSEQ output held only junctional sequences and lacked quality scores, the filtering could not match the filtering applied to full-length reads. Sequences were annotated with PyIR, a Python wrapper for IgBLAST v1.9, using IMGT germline references to assign V/J genes and CDR3. Any read was removed if the V/J assignment was weak (E-value above 1e-6), the CDR3 was missing, or the read contained stop codons, out-of-frame junctions, or ambiguous translated residues. V3J clonotypes were defined as sequences sharing an identical inferred V gene, J gene, and CDR3 amino acid sequence. Percentage overlap between repertoires was computed as shared unique clonotypes divided by the size of the smaller repertoire. Three approaches were used to assess repertoire richness: RTK rarefaction, the Chao1 estimator, and Recon v2.1 estimates of unobserved clonotypes. Generation probabilities for all TCRbeta clonotypes obtained by the gDNA method from a handful of donors were computed using OLGA. Sourced from immuneACCESS, this table was stored by TCRdb with only in-frame sequences that have V and J called. A share of the clones is absent; for the studies checked, an unresolved V gene accounts for under half, and the remainder has no known explanation. V and J calls and clone size are copied from that table; D and trimming were computed from the DNA. In this sample the table shows around 2.1 million clones, about 93% of which occur a single time. The top ten constitute roughly 1.8% of the sample.

For the CD8 naive samples, CD45RO-negative cells were positively selected for CCR7, yielding a CD45RA+CCR7+ population from which TemRA cells were excluded. Donors were healthy HIV-negative adults with no recently reported acute infections or vaccinations. Every donor was a Caucasian adult living in Nashville, Tennessee, USA. After blood collection by leukapheresis, PBMCs were isolated using Ficoll-Histopaque density gradient centrifugation and then cryopreserved in the vapor phase of liquid nitrogen. Analytical flow cytometry was used to check the purity and quantity of each magnetically sorted T cell population. Genomic DNA was isolated from every sorted fraction and measured by UV absorbance on a Nanodrop 2000c.

The receptor was derived from a young man in good health. Some clones in this sample may be carry-over from other donors' samples. Sequenced input: naive CD8+ T cells from PBMCs. The sample's cell subset or site label, in plain terms: CD45RA+CCR7+. The receptor chain draws on TRBV5-8 and TRBJ1-1; no D gene call is confident. The base sequence is TGTGCCAGCAGCTTGGGGCCAGGCATGAACACTGAAGCTTTCTTT. Translation gives CASSLGPGMNTEAFF.